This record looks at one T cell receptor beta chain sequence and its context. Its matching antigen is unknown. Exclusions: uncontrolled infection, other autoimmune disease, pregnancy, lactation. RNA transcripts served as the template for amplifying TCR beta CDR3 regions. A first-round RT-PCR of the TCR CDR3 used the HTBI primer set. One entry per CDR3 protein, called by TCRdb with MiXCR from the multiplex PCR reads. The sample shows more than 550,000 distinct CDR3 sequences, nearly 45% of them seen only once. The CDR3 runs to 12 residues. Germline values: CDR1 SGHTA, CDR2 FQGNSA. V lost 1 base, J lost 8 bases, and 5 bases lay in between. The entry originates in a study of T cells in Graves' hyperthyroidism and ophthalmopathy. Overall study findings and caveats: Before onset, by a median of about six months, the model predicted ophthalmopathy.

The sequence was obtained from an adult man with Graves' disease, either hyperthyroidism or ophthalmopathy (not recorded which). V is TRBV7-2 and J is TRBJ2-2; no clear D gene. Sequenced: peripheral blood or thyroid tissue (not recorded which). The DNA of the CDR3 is TGTGCCAGCAGCTTAGTTAGAGGGGAGCTGTTTTTT. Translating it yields CASSLVRGELFF.